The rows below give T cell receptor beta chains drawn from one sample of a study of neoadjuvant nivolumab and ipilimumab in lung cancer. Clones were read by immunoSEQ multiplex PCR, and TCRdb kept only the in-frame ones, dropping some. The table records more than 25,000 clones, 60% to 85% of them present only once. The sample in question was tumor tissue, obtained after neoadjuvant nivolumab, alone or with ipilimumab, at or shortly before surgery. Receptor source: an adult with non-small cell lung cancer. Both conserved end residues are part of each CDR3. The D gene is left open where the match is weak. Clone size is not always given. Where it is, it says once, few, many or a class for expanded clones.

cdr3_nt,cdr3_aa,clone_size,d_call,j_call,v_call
TGCGCCAGCAGACAGGGCGGGACGCAGTATTTT,CASRQGGTQYF,NA,NA,TRBJ2-3,TRBV5-1
TGTGCCAGCAGGACTAGCGGGGGGGTAGATACGCAGTATTTT,CASRTSGGVDTQYF,NA,TRBD2,TRBJ2-3,TRBV7-9
TGTGCCATCAGTGACCCGACAGGGTACTACGAGCAGTACTTC,CAISDPTGYYEQYF,once,TRBD1,TRBJ2-7,TRBV10-3
TGTGCCACCAGCAGAGATGAGGCGGCGGGGGGGCACAATGAGCAGTTCTTC,CATSRDEAAGGHNEQFF,NA,TRBD2,TRBJ2-1,TRBV15
TGTGCCAGCAGCATGTCGGGGGGGCTAGGAGAGACCCAGTACTTC,CASSMSGGLGETQYF,NA,TRBD2,TRBJ2-5,TRBV9
TGTGCCAGCAGTAGCCAGGGGGGAGATGGCTACACCTTC,CASSSQGGDGYTF,medium-sized,TRBD1,TRBJ1-2,TRBV6-1
TGTGCCAGCAGTGAATTAGCTCGCGAGCAGTACTTC,CASSELAREQYF,once,NA,TRBJ2-7,TRBV2
TGCGCCAGCAGCCAACTCAAGGACACGTCCTACGAGCAGTACTTC,CASSQLKDTSYEQYF,few,NA,TRBJ2-7,TRBV4-3
TGTGCCAGCAGCTTAGGGGACTCCAATGAGCAGTTCTTC,CASSLGDSNEQFF,NA,NA,TRBJ2-1,TRBV11-3
TGCGCCAGCAGGTGGGGGTCCGAGCAGTACTTC,CASRWGSEQYF,NA,NA,TRBJ2-7,TRBV5-1
TGTGCCGCCGGGAGTTTTAATGAGCAGTTCTTC,CAAGSFNEQFF,NA,NA,TRBJ2-1,TRBV15
TGTGCCAGCTCGGGAATGACAGGAAACTATGGCTACACCTTC,CASSGMTGNYGYTF,NA,NA,TRBJ1-2,TRBV6-5
TGTGCCAGCAGTGAAGGGGACTATGGCTACACCTTC,CASSEGDYGYTF,NA,NA,TRBJ1-2,TRBV6-1
TGTGCCAGCAGTTTACTTCACAGCTACGAGCAGTACTTC,CASSLLHSYEQYF,NA,NA,TRBJ2-7,TRBV28
TGCGCCAGCAGCTTGATGCCGGCAAGCACAGATACGCAGTATTTT,CASSLMPASTDTQYF,NA,NA,TRBJ2-3,TRBV5-1
TGTGCCAGCAGCTTAGAACGGGGGGGCGAAGATACGCAGTATTTT,CASSLERGGEDTQYF,NA,TRBD2,TRBJ2-3,TRBV11-2
TGCAGTGCAGTCGGCACAGATACGCAGTATTTT,CSAVGTDTQYF,once,NA,TRBJ2-3,TRBV20-1
TGTGCCAGTAGCCTAGGGGTGAACTATGGCTACACCTTC,CASSLGVNYGYTF,NA,NA,TRBJ1-2,TRBV19
TGCGCCAGCAGCCAGGATACCGGGACAGGGAGTCGCTACACCTTC,CASSQDTGTGSRYTF,NA,TRBD1,TRBJ1-2,TRBV4-3
TGCGCTAAGACAGGGGACTCCTACGAGCAGTACTTC,CAKTGDSYEQYF,NA,TRBD1,TRBJ2-7,TRBV10-1
TGTGCCAGCAGCCCCAGCGGTTACACTGAAGCTTTCTTT,CASSPSGYTEAFF,NA,NA,TRBJ1-1,TRBV7-9
TGCGCCAGCAGCCAAGGGTGGCGTGACACAGATACGCAGTATTTT,CASSQGWRDTDTQYF,NA,NA,TRBJ2-3,TRBV4-1
TGTGCCAGCAGCCAAGATCTGGACAGGTTCTCCTACGAGCAGTACTTC,CASSQDLDRFSYEQYF,few,TRBD1,TRBJ2-7,TRBV4-2
TGTGCCAGCAGCACCACCACTAGTAACGTTGGTGAGCAGTTCTTC,CASSTTTSNVGEQFF,NA,NA,TRBJ2-1,TRBV9
TGTGCCAGCGGTCGGGATACGCAGTATTTT,CASGRDTQYF,NA,NA,TRBJ2-3,TRBV2
TGTGCCAGCAGCTCCCAGGGGGCTGAAGAAAAACTGTTTTTT,CASSSQGAEEKLFF,NA,TRBD1,TRBJ1-4,TRBV7-9
TGCGCCAGCAGCCGTACCCCGGGACAGGGGAATGAAAAACTGTTTTTT,CASSRTPGQGNEKLFF,NA,TRBD1,TRBJ1-4,TRBV5-1
TGTGCCAGCAGTGGGGACAGGGGCACTGAAGCTTTCTTT,CASSGDRGTEAFF,few,TRBD1,TRBJ1-1,TRBV2
TGCGCCAGCAGCCCCGTGGTTGGATCCTACAATGAGCAGTTCTTC,CASSPVVGSYNEQFF,NA,NA,TRBJ2-1,TRBV4-1
TGTGCCAGTAGTAGAGGTGGTCACAATCAGCCCCAGCATTTT,CASSRGGHNQPQHF,few,NA,TRBJ1-5,TRBV19
TGTGCCAGCAGCGTAGGAGCGGGGTTCCAAGAGACCCAGTACTTC,CASSVGAGFQETQYF,NA,TRBD2,TRBJ2-5,TRBV9
TGTGCCAGTAGTATAGGGAGCGGGGGGTTAGATACGCAGTATTTT,CASSIGSGGLDTQYF,NA,TRBD2,TRBJ2-3,TRBV19
TGCGCCAGCAGCCTGACAGGCAATAACTATGGCTACACCTTC,CASSLTGNNYGYTF,NA,NA,TRBJ1-2,TRBV5-1
TGTGCCAGCTCACCCGCGGCGGCAGGGGGAAATGAAAAACTGTTTTTT,CASSPAAAGGNEKLFF,NA,TRBD1,TRBJ1-4,TRBV18
TGTGCCAGCTCACCCAGGACACAAGAGACCCAGTACTTC,CASSPRTQETQYF,NA,NA,TRBJ2-5,TRBV18
TGCGCCAGCAGCCTCAGGACAGGGCGCGAGCAGTACTTC,CASSLRTGREQYF,few,TRBD1,TRBJ2-7,TRBV4-1
TGTGCCAGTAGTATTGGACAGGGATTGGGGCCCCAGCATTTT,CASSIGQGLGPQHF,NA,TRBD1,TRBJ1-5,TRBV19
TGTGCCAGCAGCCACCGACAGGGTCCCATGAACACTGAAGCTTTCTTT,CASSHRQGPMNTEAFF,NA,TRBD1,TRBJ1-1,TRBV7-9
TGTGCCAGCAACAGGGACAGAGACACTGAAGCTTTCTTT,CASNRDRDTEAFF,NA,TRBD1,TRBJ1-1,TRBV2
TGTGCCAGCAGCTTATTACAGGGAGGCGATACGCAGTATTTT,CASSLLQGGDTQYF,few,NA,TRBJ2-3,TRBV11-2
TGCGCCAGCAGCTTGGACTACACAGATACGCAGTATTTT,CASSLDYTDTQYF,NA,NA,TRBJ2-3,TRBV5-1
TGTGCCTGGAGTGTAAACGGGAGGAACACCATATATTTT,CAWSVNGRNTIYF,few,NA,TRBJ1-3,TRBV30
TGTGCCAGCAGCGGACAGAACTATGGCTACACCTTC,CASSGQNYGYTF,NA,NA,TRBJ1-2,TRBV5-4
TGCGCCAGCAGCTTGGCGACAACAAACTATGGCTACACCTTC,CASSLATTNYGYTF,once,NA,TRBJ1-2,TRBV5-1
TGTGCCAGCAGTTACATTTGGAGTTCGGTGGGTTCACCCCTCCACTTT,CASSYIWSSVGSPLHF,NA,NA,TRBJ1-6,TRBV6-5
TGCGCCAGCAGCCCGTTCTCTATCCCGAACACTGAAGCTTTCTTT,CASSPFSIPNTEAFF,NA,NA,TRBJ1-1,TRBV4-1
TGCAGTGCTCAGTGGGCTTGGGAGCAGTTCTTC,CSAQWAWEQFF,NA,NA,TRBJ2-1,TRBV20-1
TGTGCCAGCAGTTTAATTGCAGGGGAAGCTTTCTTT,CASSLIAGEAFF,once,NA,TRBJ1-1,TRBV27